A single count supports the clone carrying this TCR beta chain. What it binds is unknown. These data originate in a study of identical twins. Study-wide results and limits: Cross-sectional statistics, not tracking of the same donors, supported the conclusions. Insertion counts were lower in abundant cord blood beta clonotypes, a trend that memory repertoires did not show.

The CDR3 extends over 14 amino acids. CDR1 and CDR2 from the germline V gene are SNHLY and FYNNEI. The V gene lost 6 bases and the J gene lost 8 bases, with 17 bases spanning the gap. With template switching, a universal primer site was added, and the cDNA carried unique molecular identifiers. TCRdb re-derived calls from the 5' RACE reads in MiXCR, one entry per CDR3 protein. The repertoire has some 1,700,000 distinct CDR3 sequences, around 29% of them found once; the top ten carry roughly 0.3%. The sample taken for sequencing was cord blood. This TCR derives from a newborn girl in good health. This chain links TRBV2 with TRBJ2-1, with D unresolved. In nucleotides, the CDR3 is TGTGCCAGCAGCCCCGGCCCCCCCCGTCATGAGCAGTTCTTC. It yields the protein CASSPGPPRHEQFF. Full variable domain (outside the CDR3, taken from reference TRBV2 and TRBJ2-1): EPEVTQTPSHQVTQMGQEVILRCVPISNHLYFYWYRQILGQKVEFLVSFYNNEISEKSEIFDDQFSVERPDGSNFTLKIRSTKLEDSAMYFCASSPGPPRHEQFFGPGTRLTVL.